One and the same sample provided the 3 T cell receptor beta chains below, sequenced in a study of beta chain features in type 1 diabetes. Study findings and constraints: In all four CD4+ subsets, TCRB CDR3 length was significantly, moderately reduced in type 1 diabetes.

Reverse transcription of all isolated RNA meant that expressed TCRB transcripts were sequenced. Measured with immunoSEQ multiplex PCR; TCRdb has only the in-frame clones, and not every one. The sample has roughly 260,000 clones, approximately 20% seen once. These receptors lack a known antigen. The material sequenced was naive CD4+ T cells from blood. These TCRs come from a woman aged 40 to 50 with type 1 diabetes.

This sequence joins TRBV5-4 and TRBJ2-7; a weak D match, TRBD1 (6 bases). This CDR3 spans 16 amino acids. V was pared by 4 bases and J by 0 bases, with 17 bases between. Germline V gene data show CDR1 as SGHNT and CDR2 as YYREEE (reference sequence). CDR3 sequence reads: CASSPSLDSLSYEQYF. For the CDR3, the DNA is TGTGCCAGCAGCCCAAGCTTGGACAGTCTCTCCTACGAGCAGTACTTC.

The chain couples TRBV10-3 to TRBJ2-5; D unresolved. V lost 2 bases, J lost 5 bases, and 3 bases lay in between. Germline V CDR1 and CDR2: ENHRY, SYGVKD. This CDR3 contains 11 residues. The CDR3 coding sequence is TGTGCCATCAGTGAGGAGGAGACCCAGTACTTC. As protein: CAISEEETQYF.

CDR3 protein: CASSPTRTGNTEAFF. The CDR3, as DNA: TGTGCCAGCAGTCCGACAAGGACAGGGAACACTGAAGCTTTCTTT. V gene TRBV28 combines with J gene TRBJ1-1; 7 bases fit TRBD1. The CDR3 is made up of 15 amino acids. Unmatched junction bases numbered 7, after V lost 5 bases and J lost 1 base. The germline V gene has CDR1 MDHEN and CDR2 SYDVKM.